The 15 T cell receptor beta chains presented below share a single source sample, sequenced in a study of T cell repertoires in cytomegalovirus infection. TCRdb independently ran MiXCR on the reads; one entry per CDR3 protein. Among about 300,000 distinct CDR3 sequences listed, approximately 10% were seen once. Sample: PBMCs. Source of these receptors: a human donor in good health (CMV status not recorded). Some clones in this sample may be carry-over from other donors' samples.

Many counts were recorded for this clonotype. The chain has TRBV6-2 or TRBV6-3 and TRBJ1-1; 8 nucleotides line up with TRBD1. Per the germline V gene, CDR1 is MNHEY and CDR2 is SVGEGT. CDR3 size: 17 residues. The trim removed 0 bases at V and 5 bases at J, leaving 11 bases unmatched. The CDR3 sequence is CASSYSRGQGVRTEAFF. The CDR3 DNA is TGTGCCAGCAGTTACTCCCGTGGACAGGGAGTGCGGACTGAAGCTTTCTTT.

The rearrangement links TRBV12-3 or TRBV12-4 to TRBJ1-2; D gene ambiguous. Trimming removed 10 bases at V and 6 bases at J, with 15 bases between. CDR3 length: 12 residues. The CDR3 here is CATLQGRDGYTF. DNA for the CDR3: TGTGCCACCTTACAAGGGAGGGATGGCTACACCTTC.

With regard to this clonotype: Given a much more abundant clone one base away, this may be a read error. CDR3 amino acids: CDSSYRALNEQFF. For the CDR3, the DNA is TGCGACAGCAGCTACCGGGCCCTCAATGAGCAGTTCTTC. V gene TRBV5-1 combines with J gene TRBJ2-1; unclear D gene. CDR1 and CDR2 from the germline V gene are SGHRS and YFSETQ. The CDR3 extends over 13 amino acids. The whole variable domain, remainder taken from reference TRBV5-1 and TRBJ2-1, is KAGVTQTPRYLIKTRGQQVTLSCSPISGHRSVSWYQQTPGQGLQFLFEYFSETQRNKGNFPGRFSGRQFSNSRSEMNVSTLELGDSALYLCDSSYRALNEQFFGPGTRLTVL.

This clonotype was counted at least ten times. The V and J genes are TRBV12-3 or TRBV12-4 and TRBJ1-1, with unresolved D. The CDR3 is 13 amino acids. With 1 base removed from V and 4 bases from J, the gap between germline ends came to 7 bases. CDR3 amino acids: CASSLVTGTEAFF. CDR3 DNA sequence: TGTGCCAGCAGTTTAGTAACCGGCACTGAAGCTTTCTTT.

This clonotype was seen many times. This chain uses TRBV29-1 with TRBJ2-6, with D uncertain. The CDR3 has 18 amino acids. The V end was cut by 2 bases, the J end by 0 bases, with 17 bases between. The germline CDR1 and CDR2 sequences are SQVTM and ANQGSEA. CDR3 residues: CSVETYRRPSSGANVLTF. DNA of the CDR3: TGCAGCGTTGAAACCTACCGTAGACCGAGCTCTGGGGCCAACGTCCTGACTTTC.

In its sample, this clonotype was seen many times. The V gene is TRBV7-2, the J gene TRBJ1-5; D gene uncertain. V dropped 1 base and J dropped 5 bases, with 6 bases sitting between them. The germline CDR1 and CDR2 sequences are SGHTA and FQGNSA. This CDR3 comprises 13 residues. CDR3 protein: CASSLEHDQPQHF. The DNA for the CDR3 is TGTGCCAGCAGCTTAGAACACGATCAGCCCCAGCATTTT.

This chain uses TRBV2 with TRBJ2-5; 12 bases match TRBD2. Germline-derived CDR1 and CDR2 are SNHLY and FYNNEI. CDR3 size: 17 residues. The V segment lost 8 bases and the J segment 2 bases; nucleotides outside the gene matches: 12. CDR3 sequence: CASQTSGGTLRQETQYF. DNA of the CDR3: TGTGCCAGCCAAACTAGCGGGGGGACCCTGCGACAAGAGACCCAGTACTTC.

The chain carries TRBV20-1 and TRBJ2-2; TRBD1 matches 10 bases. CDR3 length: 14 amino acids. After removal of 6 bases from V and 4 bases from J, the junction contained 5 bases not matched to a gene. The germline V gene encodes CDR1 DFQATT and CDR2 SNEGSKA (reference sequence). The CDR3 region has the DNA TGCAGTGCAAGGACAGGGGGTAGCACCGGGGAGCTGTTTTTT. Translation: CSARTGGSTGELFF.

This clonotype was seen ten or more times. The chain combines TRBV6-2 or TRBV6-3 with TRBJ2-1, with TRBD2 identical over 11 bases. The CDR3 is 15 amino acids. From germline, CDR1 is MNHEY and CDR2 SVGEGT. Germline trimming cut 0 bases from V and 7 bases from J; bases unmatched to any gene: 2. The CDR3 region is CASSYSSGGANEQFF. Written as DNA, the CDR3 is TGTGCCAGCAGTTACTCTAGCGGGGGGGCGAATGAGCAGTTCTTC.

This clonotype was seen repeatedly, ten times or more. DNA of the CDR3: TGTGCCAGCAGTGAAGTTCGGGCCCCTGCAGAGACCCAGTACTTC. Its protein is CASSEVRAPAETQYF. The V and J genes are TRBV2 and TRBJ2-5; D unresolved. The CDR3 is made up of 15 amino acids. From germline, CDR1 is SNHLY and CDR2 FYNNEI. The ends were cut back, 1 base at V and 4 bases at J, with 13 bases in the middle.

In this sample, this clonotype turned up many times. The V gene is TRBV20-1, the J gene TRBJ1-2, with a tentative D call TRBD1 (5 bases). CDR1 DFQATT and CDR2 SNEGSKA come from the germline V gene (reference sequence). V gave up 5 bases and J gave up 6 bases, with 19 bases separating them. This CDR3 has 14 residues. In nucleotides, the CDR3 is TGCAGTGCTCCGCAGGGTCCGATTGTAAATGGCTACACCTTC. The encoded protein is CSAPQGPIVNGYTF.

This clonotype was picked up a small number of times. The J gene is TRBJ1-2, the V gene TRBV29-1, with 8 positions matching TRBD1. Germline assignment: CDR1 SQVTM and CDR2 ANQGSEA. The CDR3 is made up of 13 amino acids. V trimming: 4 bases; J trimming: 3 bases; junction bases outside the gene matches: 4. CDR3 region: CSVGQGQYYGYTF. In DNA, the CDR3 is TGCAGCGTTGGACAGGGGCAGTACTATGGCTACACCTTC.

This clonotype was found many times. The chain is built from TRBV20-1 and TRBJ1-1, with 10 bases identical to TRBD1. J gave up 0 bases and V 6 bases, and 10 bases lay outside the gene matches. Germline V gene sequence: CDR1 DFQATT, CDR2 SNEGSKA (reference sequence). This CDR3 has 16 amino acids. CDR3 sequence (DNA): TGCAGTGCCAAGGGACAGGGGACGGGGATGAACACTGAAGCTTTCTTT. Its protein is CSAKGQGTGMNTEAFF.

This chain connects TRBV20-1 to TRBJ1-1; D is undetermined. The CDR3 runs 12 residues. Trimming removed 3 bases from V and 3 bases from J, with 8 bases in between. Germline loops: CDR1 DFQATT, CDR2 SNEGSKA (reference sequence). DNA for the CDR3: TGCAGTGCTAGGGCCCCGGACACTGAAGCTTTCTTT. This sequence encodes CSARAPDTEAFF.

This clonotype was seen a few times. The genes are TRBV20-1 and TRBJ2-7; perhaps TRBD1 as D (6 bases). The V and J ends lost 3 bases and 1 base respectively, with 10 bases between them. The CDR3 runs 13 residues. The germline V gene encodes CDR1 DFQATT and CDR2 SNEGSKA (reference sequence). Here the CDR3 reads CSASGTPSYEQYF. Written as DNA, the CDR3 is TGCAGTGCTAGCGGGACACCGTCCTACGAGCAGTACTTC.